This T cell receptor (beta chain) was documented in a study of control samples from healthy donors and cancer patients. TCRdb keeps only in-frame clones here, not all; method: immunoSEQ multiplex PCR. The table lists roughly 120,000 clones, less than 95% of them singletons. Trimming stripped 4 bases from V and 7 bases from J, with 11 bases between. CDR1 is LGHDT and CDR2 is YNNKEL in the germline V gene (reference sequence). The CDR3 spans 13 residues. This clone appeared a single time. The TCR comes from a man between 25 and 39 years old in good health. The sequenced material came from blood. The gene calls are TRBV3-1 (or the pseudogene TRBV3-2) and TRBJ2-1, with D unclear. CDR3 loop: CASSPPHLNEQFF. The CDR3 region has the DNA TGTGCCAGCAGCCCACCCCACCTGAATGAGCAGTTCTTC.